This T cell receptor (beta chain) was captured in a study of blood T cell repertoires in COVID-19. Study-wide background: Samples came from the United States, Italy and Spain, spanning acute and convalescent COVID-19. In each case, the material was cDNA or gDNA derived from T cells, B-cell-depleted T cells, or PBMCs.

Generated by immunoSEQ multiplex PCR, the TCRdb table keeps only in-frame clones and is missing some. Among 170,000 or so clones listed, approximately 86% were seen once. The CDR3 extends over 14 amino acids. V dropped 4 bases and J dropped 3 bases, with 9 bases sitting between them. Germline CDR1 and CDR2: KGHSH and LQKENI. Seattle's enrolled individuals joined amid active infection and were then monitored longitudinally. The J gene is TRBJ1-4, the V gene TRBV18; D is perhaps TRBD1 (5 bases). Sequenced sample: peripheral blood. The receptor comes from a man aged 55 to 70 with COVID-19, enrolled during active disease. The CDR3 nucleotides read TGTGCCAGCTCACTGGACAAAGCTAATGAAAAACTGTTTTTT. Translating gives CASSLDKANEKLFF.